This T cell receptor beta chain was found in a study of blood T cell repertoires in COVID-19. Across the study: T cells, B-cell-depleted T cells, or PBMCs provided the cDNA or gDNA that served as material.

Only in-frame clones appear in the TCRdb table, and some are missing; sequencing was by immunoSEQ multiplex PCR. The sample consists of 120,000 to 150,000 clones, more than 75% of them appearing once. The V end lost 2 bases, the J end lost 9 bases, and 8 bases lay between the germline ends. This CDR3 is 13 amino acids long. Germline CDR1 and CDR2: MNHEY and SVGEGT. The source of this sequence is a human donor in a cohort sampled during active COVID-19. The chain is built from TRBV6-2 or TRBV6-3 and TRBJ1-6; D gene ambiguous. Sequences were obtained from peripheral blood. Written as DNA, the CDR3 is TGTGCCAGCAGTTACGGGCCGCGTTCACCCCTCCACTTT. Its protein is CASSYGPRSPLHF.